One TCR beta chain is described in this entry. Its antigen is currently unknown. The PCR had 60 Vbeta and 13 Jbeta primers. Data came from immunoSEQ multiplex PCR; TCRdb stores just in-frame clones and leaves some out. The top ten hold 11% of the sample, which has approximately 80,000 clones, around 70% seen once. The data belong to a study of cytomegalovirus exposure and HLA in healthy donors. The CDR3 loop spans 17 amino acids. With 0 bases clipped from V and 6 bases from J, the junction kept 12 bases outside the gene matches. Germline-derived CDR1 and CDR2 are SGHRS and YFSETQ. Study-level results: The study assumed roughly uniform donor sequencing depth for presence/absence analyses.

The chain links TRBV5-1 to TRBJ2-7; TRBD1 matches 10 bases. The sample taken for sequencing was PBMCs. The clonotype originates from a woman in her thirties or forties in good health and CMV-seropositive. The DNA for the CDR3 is TGCGCCAGCAGCTTGGTTCCAATCGGGACAGGGGCCACCGAGCAGTACTTC. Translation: CASSLVPIGTGATEQYF.